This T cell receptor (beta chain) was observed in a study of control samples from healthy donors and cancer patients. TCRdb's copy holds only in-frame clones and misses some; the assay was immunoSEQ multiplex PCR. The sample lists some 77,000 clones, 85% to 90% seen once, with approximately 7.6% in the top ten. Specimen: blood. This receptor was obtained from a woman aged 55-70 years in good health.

The CDR3 coding sequence is TGTGCCAGCAGTTCAATAGGTGCTGAAGCTTTCTTT. It is translated as CASSSIGAEAFF. The chain recombines TRBV6-6 with TRBJ1-1; D is ambiguous. The CDR3 runs 12 residues. Trimming stripped 4 bases from V and 6 bases from J, with 9 bases between. CDR1 and CDR2 (germline): MNHNY, SVGAGI (reference sequence).